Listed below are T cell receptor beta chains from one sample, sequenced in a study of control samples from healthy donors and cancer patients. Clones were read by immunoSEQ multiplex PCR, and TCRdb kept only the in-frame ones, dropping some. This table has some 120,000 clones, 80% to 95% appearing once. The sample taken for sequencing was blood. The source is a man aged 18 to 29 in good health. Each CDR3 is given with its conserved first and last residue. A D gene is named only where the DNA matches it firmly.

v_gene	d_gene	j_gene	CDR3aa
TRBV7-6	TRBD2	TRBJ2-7	CASSLTREGRYEQYF
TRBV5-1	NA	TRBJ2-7	CASSLETGWEQYF
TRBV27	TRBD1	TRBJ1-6	CASSSTGTSPLHF
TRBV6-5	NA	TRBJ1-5	CASAHGSEQPQHF
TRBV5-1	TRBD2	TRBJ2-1	CASSRVPGEGRNEQFF
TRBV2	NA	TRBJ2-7	CASSESHEQYF
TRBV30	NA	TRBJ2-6	CAWTAFSGANVLTF
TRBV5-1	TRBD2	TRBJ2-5	CASSFPAGVETQYF
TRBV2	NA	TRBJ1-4	CASTAEGGGDEKLFF
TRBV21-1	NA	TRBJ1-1	CASSSNLEAFF
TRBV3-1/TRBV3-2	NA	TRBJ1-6	CASSGVSSYNSPLHF